In this sample, the clone carrying this TCR beta chain turned up many times. As yet, its antigen is unknown. The investigators amplified TCR beta CDR3 regions from RNA transcripts. HTBI primers were used for first-round RT-PCR of the TCR CDR3. MiXCR was run by TCRdb on the multiplex PCR reads, yielding one entry per CDR3 protein. The data contain 300,000 to 400,000 distinct CDR3 sequences, around 14% of them singletons. This record comes from a study of T cells in Graves' hyperthyroidism and ophthalmopathy. Study at large: Peripheral blood was drawn at first diagnosis, prior to all treatment.

CDR1 and CDR2 (germline): KGHDR, SFDVKD. The CDR3 covers 15 residues. Trimming cost V 7 bases and J 0 bases, with 15 bases left between them. Study-wide results and limits: Ophthalmopathy was predicted by the model a median of 6.5 months ahead of onset.

The TCR comes from a woman aged 60-75 years with Graves' hyperthyroidism. V is TRBV24-1 and J is TRBJ2-7, with D tentatively TRBD1 or TRBD2 (6 bases each). Source material: blood. CDR3 residues: CATRPQPGASYEQYF. In nucleotides, the CDR3 is TGTGCCACCAGGCCCCAGCCGGGGGCCTCCTACGAGCAGTACTTC.